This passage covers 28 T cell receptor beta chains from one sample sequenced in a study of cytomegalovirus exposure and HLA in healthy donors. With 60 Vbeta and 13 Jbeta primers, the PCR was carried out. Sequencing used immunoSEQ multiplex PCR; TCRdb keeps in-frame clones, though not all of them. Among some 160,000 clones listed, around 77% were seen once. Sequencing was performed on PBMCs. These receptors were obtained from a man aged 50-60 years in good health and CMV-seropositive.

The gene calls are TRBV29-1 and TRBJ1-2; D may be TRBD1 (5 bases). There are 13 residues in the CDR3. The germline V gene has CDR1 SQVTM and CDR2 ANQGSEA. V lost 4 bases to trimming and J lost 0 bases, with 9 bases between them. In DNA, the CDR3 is TGCAGCGTTGCGCGGGGCACTAACTATGGCTACACCTTC. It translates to CSVARGTNYGYTF.

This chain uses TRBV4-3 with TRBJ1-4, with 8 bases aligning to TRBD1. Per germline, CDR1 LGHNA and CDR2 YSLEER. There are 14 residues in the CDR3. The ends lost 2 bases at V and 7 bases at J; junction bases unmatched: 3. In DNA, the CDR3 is TGCGCCAGCAGCCAACCGGGACAGGCTGAAAAACTGTTTTTT. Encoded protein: CASSQPGQAEKLFF.

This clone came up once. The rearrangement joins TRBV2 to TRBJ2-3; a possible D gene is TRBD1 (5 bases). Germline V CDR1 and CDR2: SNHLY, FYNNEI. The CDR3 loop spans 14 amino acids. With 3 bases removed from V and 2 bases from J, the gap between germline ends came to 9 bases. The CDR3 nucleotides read TGTGCCAGCAGTGACAGGGTTGTCACAGATACGCAGTATTTT. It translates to CASSDRVVTDTQYF. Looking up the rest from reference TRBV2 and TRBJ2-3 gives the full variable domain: EPEVTQTPSHQVTQMGQEVILRCVPISNHLYFYWYRQILGQKVEFLVSFYNNEISEKSEIFDDQFSVERPDGSNFTLKIRSTKLEDSAMYFCASSDRVVTDTQYFGPGTRLTVL.

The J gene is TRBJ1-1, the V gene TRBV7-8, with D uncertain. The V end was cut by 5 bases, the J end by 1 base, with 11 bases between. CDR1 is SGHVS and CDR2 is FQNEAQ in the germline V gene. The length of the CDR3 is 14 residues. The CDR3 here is CASSQTSKNTEAFF. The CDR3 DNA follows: TGTGCCAGCAGCCAGACATCGAAGAACACTGAAGCTTTCTTT.

The CDR3 sequence: CASRRPGGPEQYF. The CDR3 nucleotides read TGTGCCAGCAGACGTCCAGGGGGCCCCGAGCAGTACTTC. The rearrangement uses TRBV28 and TRBJ2-7, with 8 bases fitting TRBD1. Trimming removed 6 bases from V and 6 bases from J; junction bases left unmatched: 7. Germline V CDR1 and CDR2: MDHEN, SYDVKM. CDR3 size: 13 residues.

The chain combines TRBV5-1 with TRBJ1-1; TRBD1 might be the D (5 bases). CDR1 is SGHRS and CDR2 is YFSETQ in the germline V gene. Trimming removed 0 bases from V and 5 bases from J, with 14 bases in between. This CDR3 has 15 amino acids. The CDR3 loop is CASSLASGRKTEAFF. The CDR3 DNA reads TGCGCCAGCAGCTTGGCCTCAGGGAGGAAGACTGAAGCTTTCTTT.

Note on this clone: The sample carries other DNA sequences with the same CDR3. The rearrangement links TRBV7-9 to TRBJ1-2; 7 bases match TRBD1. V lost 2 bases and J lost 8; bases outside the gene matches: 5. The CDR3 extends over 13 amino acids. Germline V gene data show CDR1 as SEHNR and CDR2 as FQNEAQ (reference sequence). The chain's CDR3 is CASSLRQGDGYTF. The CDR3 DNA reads TGTGCCAGCAGCTTACGACAGGGAGACGGCTACACCTTC.

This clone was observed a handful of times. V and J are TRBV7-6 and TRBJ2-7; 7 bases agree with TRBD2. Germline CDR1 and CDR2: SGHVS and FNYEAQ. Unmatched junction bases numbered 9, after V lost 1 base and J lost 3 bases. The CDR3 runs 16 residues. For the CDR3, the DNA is TGTGCCAGCAGCTTAGGTGGGTCTAGCGGACTCTACGAGCAGTACTTC. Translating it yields CASSLGGSSGLYEQYF. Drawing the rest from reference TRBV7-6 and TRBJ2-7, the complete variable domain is GAGVSQSPRYKVTKRGQDVALRCDPISGHVSLYWYRQALGQGPEFLTYFNYEAQQDKSGLPNDRFSAERPEGSISTLTIQRTEQRDSAMYRCASSLGGSSGLYEQYFGPGTRLTVT.

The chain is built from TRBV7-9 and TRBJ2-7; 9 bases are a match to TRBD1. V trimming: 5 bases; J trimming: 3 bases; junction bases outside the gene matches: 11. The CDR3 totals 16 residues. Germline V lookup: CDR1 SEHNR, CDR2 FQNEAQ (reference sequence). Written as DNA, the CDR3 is TGTGCCAGCAGCCTCCTCCCGGGACAGGGCATCTACGAGCAGTACTTC. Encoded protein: CASSLLPGQGIYEQYF.

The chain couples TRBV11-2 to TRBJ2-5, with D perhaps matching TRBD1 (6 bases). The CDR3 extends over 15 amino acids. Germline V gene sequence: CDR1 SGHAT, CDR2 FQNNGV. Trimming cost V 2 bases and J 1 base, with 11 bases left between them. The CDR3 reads CASSLNRAGQETQYF. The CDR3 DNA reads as TGTGCCAGCAGCTTAAACAGGGCCGGCCAAGAGACCCAGTACTTC.

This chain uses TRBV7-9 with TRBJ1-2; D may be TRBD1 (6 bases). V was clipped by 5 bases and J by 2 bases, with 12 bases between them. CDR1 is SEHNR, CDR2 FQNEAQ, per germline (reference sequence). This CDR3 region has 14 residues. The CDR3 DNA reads TGTGCCAGCAGCGATCCCAGGGGAAACTATGGCTACACCTTC. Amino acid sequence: CASSDPRGNYGYTF. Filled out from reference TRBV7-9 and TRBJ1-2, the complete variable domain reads DTGVSQNPRHKITKRGQNVTFRCDPISEHNRLYWYRQTLGQGPEFLTYFQNEAQLEKSRLLSDRFSAERPKGSFSTLEIQRTEQGDSAMYLCASSDPRGNYGYTFGSGTRLTVV.

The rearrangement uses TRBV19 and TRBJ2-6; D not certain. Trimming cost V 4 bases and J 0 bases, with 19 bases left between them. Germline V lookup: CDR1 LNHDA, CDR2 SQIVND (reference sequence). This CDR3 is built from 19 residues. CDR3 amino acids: CASSKSLIAVFSGANVLTF. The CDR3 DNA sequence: TGTGCCAGTAGTAAGAGTCTGATTGCGGTATTCTCTGGGGCCAACGTCCTGACTTTC.

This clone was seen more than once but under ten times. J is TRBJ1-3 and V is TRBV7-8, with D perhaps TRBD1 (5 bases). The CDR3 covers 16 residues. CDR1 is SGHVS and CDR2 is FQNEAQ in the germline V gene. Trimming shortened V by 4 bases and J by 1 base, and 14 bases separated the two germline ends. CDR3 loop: CASSWTRQGSGNTIYF. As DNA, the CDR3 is TGTGCCAGCAGCTGGACACGCCAGGGTTCTGGAAACACCATATATTTT.

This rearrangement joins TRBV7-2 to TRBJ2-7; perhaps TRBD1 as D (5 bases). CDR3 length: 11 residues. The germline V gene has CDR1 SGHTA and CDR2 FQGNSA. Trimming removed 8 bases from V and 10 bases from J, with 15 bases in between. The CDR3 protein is CASGAGFPQYF. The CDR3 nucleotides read TGTGCCAGCGGAGCAGGGTTCCCCCAGTACTTC.

The CDR3 protein is CASLSGNQETQYF. The CDR3 coding sequence is TGTGCCAGCTTATCGGGGAACCAAGAGACCCAGTACTTC. The chain joins TRBV21-1 to TRBJ2-5; TRBD2, the table's D call, lacks a check against the DNA. TRBV21-1 has pseudogene status. The CDR3 loop spans 13 amino acids.

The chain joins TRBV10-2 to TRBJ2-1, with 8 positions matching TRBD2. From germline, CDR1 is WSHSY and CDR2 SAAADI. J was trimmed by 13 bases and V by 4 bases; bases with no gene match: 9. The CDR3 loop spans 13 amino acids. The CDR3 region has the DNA TGCGCCAGCAGTGGTGGCGCGGGGGGTTTCCAGTTCTTC. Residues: CASSGGAGGFQFF.

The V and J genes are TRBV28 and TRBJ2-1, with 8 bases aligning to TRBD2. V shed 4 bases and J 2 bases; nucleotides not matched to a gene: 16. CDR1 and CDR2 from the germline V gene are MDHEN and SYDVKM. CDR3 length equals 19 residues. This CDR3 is CASSSLATKRGWAYNEQFF. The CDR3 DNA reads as TGTGCCAGCAGTTCCTTGGCCACAAAGCGGGGGTGGGCCTACAATGAGCAGTTCTTC. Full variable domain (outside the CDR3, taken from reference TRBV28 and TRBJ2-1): DVKVTQSSRYLVKRTGEKVFLECVQDMDHENMFWYRQDPGLGLRLIYFSYDVKMKEKGDIPEGYSVSREKKERFSLILESASTNQTSMYLCASSSLATKRGWAYNEQFFGPGTRLTVL.

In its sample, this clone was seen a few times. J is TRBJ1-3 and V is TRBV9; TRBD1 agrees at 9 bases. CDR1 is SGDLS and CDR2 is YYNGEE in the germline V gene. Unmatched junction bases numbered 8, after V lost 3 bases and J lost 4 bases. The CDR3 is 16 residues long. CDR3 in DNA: TGTGCCAGCAGCGCCCAGACAGGGGGTGGGGGAAACACCATATATTTT. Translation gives CASSAQTGGGGNTIYF.

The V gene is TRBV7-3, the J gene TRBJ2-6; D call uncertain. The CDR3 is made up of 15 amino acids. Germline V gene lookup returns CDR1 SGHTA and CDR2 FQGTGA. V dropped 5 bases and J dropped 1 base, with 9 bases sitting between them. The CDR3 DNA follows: TGTGCCAGCAGCAAGACATCTTCTGGGGCCAACGTCCTGACTTTC. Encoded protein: CASSKTSSGANVLTF.

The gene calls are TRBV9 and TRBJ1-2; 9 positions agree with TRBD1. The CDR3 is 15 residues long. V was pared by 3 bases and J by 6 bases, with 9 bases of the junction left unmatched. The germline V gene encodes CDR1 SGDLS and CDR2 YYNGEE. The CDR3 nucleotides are TGTGCCAGCAGCGGAACAGGGGGCGAGGGTGATGGCTACACCTTC. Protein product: CASSGTGGEGDGYTF.

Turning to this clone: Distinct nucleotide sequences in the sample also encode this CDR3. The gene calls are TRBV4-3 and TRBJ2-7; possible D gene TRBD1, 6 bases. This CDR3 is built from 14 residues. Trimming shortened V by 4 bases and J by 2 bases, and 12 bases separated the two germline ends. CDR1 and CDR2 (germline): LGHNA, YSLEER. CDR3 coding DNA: TGCGCCAGCAGCCCCACAGGGTTACCCTACGAGCAGTACTTC. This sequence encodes CASSPTGLPYEQYF.

The CDR3 spells CASSLLGHTEAFF. DNA for the CDR3: TGTGCCAGCAGCCTCCTTGGGCACACTGAAGCTTTCTTT. The rearrangement uses TRBV6-5 and TRBJ1-1; D gene ambiguous. Trimming left V 6 bases short and J 3 bases short, with 11 bases between. The germline V gene encodes CDR1 MNHEY and CDR2 SVGAGI. This CDR3 spans 13 amino acids.

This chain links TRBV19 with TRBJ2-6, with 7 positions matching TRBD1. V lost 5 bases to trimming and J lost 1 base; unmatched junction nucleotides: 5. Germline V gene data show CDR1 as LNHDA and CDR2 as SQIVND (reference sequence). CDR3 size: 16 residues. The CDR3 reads CASSQDRTSGANVLTF. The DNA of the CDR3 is TGTGCCAGTAGTCAGGACAGGACGTCTGGGGCCAACGTCCTGACTTTC. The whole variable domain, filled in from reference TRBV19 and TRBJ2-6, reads DGGITQSPKYLFRKEGQNVTLSCEQNLNHDAMYWYRQDPGQGLRLIYYSQIVNDFQKGDIAEGYSVSREKKESFPLTVTSAQKNPTAFYLCASSQDRTSGANVLTFGAGSRLTVL.

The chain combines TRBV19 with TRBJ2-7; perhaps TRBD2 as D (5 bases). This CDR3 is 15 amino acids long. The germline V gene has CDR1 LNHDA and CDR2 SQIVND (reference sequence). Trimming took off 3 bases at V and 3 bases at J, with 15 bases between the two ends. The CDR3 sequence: CASSILPSSHYEQYF. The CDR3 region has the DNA TGTGCCAGTAGTATTCTACCTAGCAGCCACTACGAGCAGTACTTC.

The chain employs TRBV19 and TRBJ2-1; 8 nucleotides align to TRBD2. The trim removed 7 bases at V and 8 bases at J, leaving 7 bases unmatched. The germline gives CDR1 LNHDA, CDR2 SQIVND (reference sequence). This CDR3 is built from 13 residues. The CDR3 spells CASNSGERDEQFF. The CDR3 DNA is TGTGCCAGTAATAGCGGGGAGAGGGATGAGCAGTTCTTC. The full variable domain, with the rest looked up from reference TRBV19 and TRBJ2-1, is DGGITQSPKYLFRKEGQNVTLSCEQNLNHDAMYWYRQDPGQGLRLIYYSQIVNDFQKGDIAEGYSVSREKKESFPLTVTSAQKNPTAFYLCASNSGERDEQFFGPGTRLTVL.

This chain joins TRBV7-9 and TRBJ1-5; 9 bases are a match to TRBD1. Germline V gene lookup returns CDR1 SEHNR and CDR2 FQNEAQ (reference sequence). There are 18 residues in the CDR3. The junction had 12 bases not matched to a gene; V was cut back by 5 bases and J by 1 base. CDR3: CASSELGAGTGSNQPQHF. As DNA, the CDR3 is TGTGCCAGCAGCGAATTAGGGGCCGGGACAGGGAGCAATCAGCCCCAGCATTTT.

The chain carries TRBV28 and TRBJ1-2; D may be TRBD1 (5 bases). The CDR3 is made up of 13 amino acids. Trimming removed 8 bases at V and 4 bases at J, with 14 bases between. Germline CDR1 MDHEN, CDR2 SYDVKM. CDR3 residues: CASGSTDLYGYTF. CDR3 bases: TGTGCCAGCGGGTCGACAGACCTCTATGGCTACACCTTC.

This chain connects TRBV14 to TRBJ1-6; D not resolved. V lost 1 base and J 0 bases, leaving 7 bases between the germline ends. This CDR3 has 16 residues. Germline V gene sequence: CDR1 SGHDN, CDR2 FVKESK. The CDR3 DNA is TGTGCCAGCAGCCAAGTGCGGAGCTCCTATAATTCACCCCTCCACTTT. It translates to CASSQVRSSYNSPLHF.